These 31 T cell receptor beta chains were all obtained from the same sample, sequenced in a study of patients and donors after allogeneic stem cell transplantation. TCRdb redid the calling of the RT-PCR reads with MiXCR, one entry per CDR3 protein. The sample has over 2,500 distinct CDR3 sequences, 3% to 4.5% seen once. The sequenced sample was blood, either unsorted or a sorted T cell fraction (not recorded which). Receptor source: a human donor who was either an allogeneic HSCT recipient or a stem cell or donor lymphocyte infusion donor (not recorded which). It is not recorded whose cells these are; they may come from a transplant donor.

In this sample, this clonotype is medium-sized. The CDR3 DNA sequence: TGTGCCAGTACAGGGGGCTACGAGCAGTACTTC. It is translated as CASTGGYEQYF. This chain uses TRBV6-6 with TRBJ2-7; 8 bases agree with TRBD1. Germline V gene data show CDR1 as MNHNY and CDR2 as SVGAGI (reference sequence). CDR3 length equals 11 residues. The J segment lost 3 bases and the V segment lost 9 bases, leaving 1 base of the junction unmatched.

This clonotype was counted a few times. The genes are TRBV6-1 and TRBJ2-7, with D hard to call. This CDR3 is built from 13 residues. V was trimmed by 7 bases and J by 0 bases, leaving 10 bases between them. Germline CDR1 reads MNHNS; CDR2 reads SASEGT. The CDR3 nucleotides read TGTGCCAGCATTGCCAGGCTCTCCTACGAGCAGTACTTC. This gives the protein CASIARLSYEQYF.

This clonotype was recorded at least ten times. This may be a read error: a much more frequent sequence differs by one nucleotide. The chain carries TRBV6-6 and TRBJ1-6; 7 bases map to TRBD1. The ends lost 5 bases at V and 1 base at J; junction bases unmatched: 8. The CDR3 is 17 residues long. CDR1 MNHNY and CDR2 SVGAGI come from the germline V gene (reference sequence). The CDR3: CASSTATGSSYNSPLHF. CDR3 nucleotides: TGTGCCAGCAGTACGGCGACAGGGTCGTCCTATAATTCACCCCTCCACTTT.

This clonotype was seen repeatedly, ten times or more. The chain joins TRBV18 to TRBJ2-1; the D is unclear. This CDR3 comprises 14 residues. V was cut by 6 bases and J by 8 bases, with 17 bases left in between. Germline values: CDR1 KGHSH, CDR2 LQKENI. The CDR3 DNA reads TGTGCCAGCTCGTACGGTCTCCGGGCTGATGAGCAGTTCTTC. The encoded protein is CASSYGLRADEQFF.

This clonotype is medium-sized within its sample. The chain has TRBV20-1 and TRBJ1-1; TRBD1 might be the D (5 bases). This CDR3 spans 14 amino acids. CDR1 and CDR2 (germline): DFQATT, SNEGSKA (reference sequence). Deletions cut 6 bases from V and 7 bases from J, with 21 bases between. This CDR3 is CSAKPRTGLDEAFF. CDR3 DNA: TGCAGTGCAAAACCGCGGACGGGGCTGGATGAAGCTTTCTTT.

This clonotype was picked up a small number of times. The V and J genes are TRBV11-2 and TRBJ2-3; TRBD2 aligns across 8 bases. The CDR3 is 15 amino acids. Trimming took 5 bases from V and 8 from J; bases not matched to a gene: 12. Germline-derived CDR1 and CDR2 are SGHAT and FQNNGV. The CDR3 here is CASSPALAGEGTQYF. The CDR3 DNA sequence: TGTGCCAGCAGCCCAGCTCTAGCGGGTGAGGGTACGCAGTATTTT.

This clonotype is categorized as medium-sized (0.01 to 0.1%). The gene calls are TRBV12-3 or TRBV12-4 and TRBJ1-5; D possibly corresponds to TRBD1 (6 bases). The CDR3 runs 14 residues. The germline V and J ends were trimmed by 8 bases and 4 bases, with 15 bases remaining between them. This CDR3 is CASGKRGGNQPQHF. The CDR3 DNA reads TGTGCCAGCGGCAAAAGGGGGGGTAATCAGCCCCAGCATTTT.

This clonotype was detected many times. The rearrangement joins TRBV18 to TRBJ1-2; 7 nucleotides align to TRBD1. V was pared by 4 bases and J by 3 bases, with 20 bases of the junction left unmatched. The CDR3 is 19 amino acids. CDR1 and CDR2 (germline): KGHSH, LQKENI. This chain's CDR3 is CASSRTRAQKRDRDYGYTF. DNA for the CDR3: TGTGCCAGCTCACGTACGCGCGCTCAAAAACGCGACAGGGACTATGGCTACACCTTC.

The CDR3 DNA reads TGTGCCAGCAGCTCCGGACTAGCGGGGCCCTACGAGCAGTACTTC. It translates to CASSSGLAGPYEQYF. The J gene is TRBJ2-7, the V gene TRBV5-4; 12 nucleotides line up with TRBD2. CDR1 and CDR2 (germline): SGHNT, YYREEE (reference sequence). This CDR3 has 15 amino acids. With V trimmed by 3 bases and J by 2 bases, 3 bases remained unmatched. Drawing the rest from reference TRBV5-4 and TRBJ2-7, the complete variable domain is ETGVTQSPTHLIKTRGQQVTLRCSSQSGHNTVSWYQQALGQGPQFIFQYYREEENGRGNFPPRFSGLQFPNYSSELNVNALELDDSALYLCASSSGLAGPYEQYFGPGTRLTVT.

This clonotype was found many times. V and J are TRBV5-1 and TRBJ2-3; no clear D gene. This CDR3 is built from 15 residues. Germline values: CDR1 SGHRS, CDR2 YFSETQ. The V end lost 0 bases, the J end lost 0 bases, and 8 bases lay between the germline ends. For the CDR3, the DNA is TGCGCCAGCAGCTTGGAAGTCGGGAGCACAGATACGCAGTATTTT. Translation gives CASSLEVGSTDTQYF.

By share of the sample, this clonotype is medium-sized. The rearrangement uses TRBV7-2 and TRBJ1-5; no definite D call. The CDR3 contains 15 residues. The V gene's germline CDR1 is SGHTA and CDR2 FQGNSA. The V and J ends lost 6 bases and 3 bases respectively, with 15 bases between them. CDR3: CASSPNGPNNQPQHF. The DNA for the CDR3 is TGTGCCAGCAGTCCAAACGGACCCAACAATCAGCCCCAGCATTTT.

This clonotype was recorded at least ten times. The chain is built from TRBV20-1 and TRBJ2-1; 11 bases match TRBD2. Germline assignment: CDR1 DFQATT and CDR2 SNEGSKA (reference sequence). This CDR3 is 16 amino acids long. With V trimmed by 6 bases and J by 5 bases, 12 bases remained unmatched. As DNA, the CDR3 is TGCAGTGCGACCCCCTCTAGCGGGAGGTCGAACAATGAGCAGTTCTTC. Its translation: CSATPSSGRSNNEQFF.

This clonotype has a handful of counts. The CDR3 nucleotides are TGCGCCAGCAGCCAGGACTATCCCGAGACCCAGTACTTC. This gives the protein CASSQDYPETQYF. The chain combines TRBV4-1 with TRBJ2-5; the D gene is possibly TRBD2 (6 bases). The CDR3 spans 13 residues. Between the trimmed V and J ends, which lost 3 bases and 5 bases, there was a span of 10 bases. The germline V gene has CDR1 MGHRA and CDR2 YSYEKL.

In this sample, this clonotype is medium-sized. This chain uses TRBV6-4 with TRBJ2-1; tentatively, D is TRBD1 (6 bases). The CDR3 has 13 amino acids. The V gene lost 5 bases and the J gene lost 6 bases, with 11 bases spanning the gap. The germline gives CDR1 MRHNA, CDR2 SNTAGT. CDR3 coding DNA: TGTGCCAGCAGTCTGGACAGAGCCAATGAGCAGTTCTTC. It yields the protein CASSLDRANEQFF.

This clonotype was recorded at least ten times. CDR3 sequence (DNA): TGTGCCAGCAGCCCTCAGGGGGCTGGCAATCAGCCCCAGCATTTT. Residues: CASSPQGAGNQPQHF. V is TRBV6-5 and J is TRBJ1-5, with 8 bases matching TRBD1. CDR1 and CDR2 from the germline V gene are MNHEY and SVGAGI. Trimming removed 6 bases from V and 2 bases from J; junction bases left unmatched: 6. The length of the CDR3 is 15 residues.

This clonotype rates as medium-sized (0.01 to 0.1%). The V gene is TRBV29-1, the J gene TRBJ1-1; weak D call: TRBD1 (6 bases). Trimming removed 4 bases from V and 8 bases from J, with 20 bases in between. Germline assignment: CDR1 SQVTM and CDR2 ANQGSEA. This CDR3 region has 14 residues. The CDR3 DNA is TGCAGCGTTGCGGAGGGTTTAGGGGGAGCCGAAGCTTTCTTT. This gives the protein CSVAEGLGGAEAFF.

This clonotype was recorded at least ten times. This chain connects TRBV20-1 to TRBJ2-5; the D gene is possibly TRBD1 (5 bases). The CDR3 spans 13 residues. Trimming left V 5 bases short and J 4 bases short, with 14 bases between. Looked up from germline, CDR1 is DFQATT and CDR2 is SNEGSKA (reference sequence). This CDR3 reads CSAGRAVVETQYF. CDR3 coding DNA: TGCAGTGCTGGCAGGGCGGTGGTAGAGACCCAGTACTTC.

This clonotype was seen more than once but under ten times. This chain joins TRBV19 and TRBJ2-3; 13 bases agree with TRBD2. CDR1 is LNHDA and CDR2 is SQIVND in the germline V gene (reference sequence). With V trimmed by 4 bases and J by 1 base, 11 bases remained unmatched. CDR3 length: 19 residues. CDR3 nucleotides: TGTGCCAGTAGTACGCGAGGGACTAGCGGGACCTACGGCACAGATACGCAGTATTTT. This gives the protein CASSTRGTSGTYGTDTQYF. Full variable domain (remainder filled in from reference TRBV19 and TRBJ2-3): DGGITQSPKYLFRKEGQNVTLSCEQNLNHDAMYWYRQDPGQGLRLIYYSQIVNDFQKGDIAEGYSVSREKKESFPLTVTSAQKNPTAFYLCASSTRGTSGTYGTDTQYFGPGTRLTVL.

This clonotype is large. V is TRBV6-5 and J is TRBJ1-5, with D possibly matching TRBD1 (6 bases). The CDR3 totals 15 residues. V lost 5 bases, J lost 0 bases, and 11 bases lay in between. CDR1 and CDR2 from the germline V gene are MNHEY and SVGAGI. The CDR3 DNA sequence: TGTGCCAGCAGTCAAAGGGGGGGTAGCAATCAGCCCCAGCATTTT. Its translation: CASSQRGGSNQPQHF.

This clonotype has a count of ten or more. The chain has TRBV18 and TRBJ1-3, with D uncertain. This CDR3 is built from 14 residues. Trimming removed 3 bases at V and 2 bases at J, with 8 bases between. Germline assignment: CDR1 KGHSH and CDR2 LQKENI. CDR3 sequence reads: CASSPDGAGNTIYF. The CDR3 DNA reads as TGTGCCAGCTCACCTGACGGGGCTGGAAACACCATATATTTT.

This clonotype was seen ten or more times. The genes are TRBV12-3 or TRBV12-4 and TRBJ1-1; D uncertain. The CDR3 extends over 13 amino acids. The V and J ends lost 0 bases and 6 bases respectively, with 8 bases between them. For the CDR3, the DNA is TGTGCCAGCAGTTTAGCGGTAAGGGCTGAAGCTTTCTTT. Translated: CASSLAVRAEAFF.

Many counts were recorded for this clonotype. This rearrangement joins TRBV27 to TRBJ2-2; the D gene is possibly TRBD1 (5 bases). The CDR3 spans 15 residues. In germline, CDR1 is MNHEY, CDR2 SMNVEV (reference sequence). Trimming removed 0 bases from V and 6 bases from J, with 11 bases in between. The CDR3 sequence is CASSLSHVGAGELFF. CDR3 bases: TGTGCCAGCAGTTTATCGCACGTAGGGGCCGGGGAGCTGTTTTTT.

This clonotype was recorded many times. The chain links TRBV24-1 to TRBJ2-6, with no clear D. V gave up 3 bases and J gave up 2 bases, with 10 bases separating them. Germline V CDR1 and CDR2: KGHDR, SFDVKD. This CDR3 region has 16 residues. The CDR3 region is CATSDADATGANVLTF. The CDR3 DNA follows: TGTGCCACCAGTGATGCGGATGCGACTGGGGCCAACGTCCTGACTTTC.

In its sample, this clonotype was seen many times. The rearrangement uses TRBV5-6 and TRBJ2-2; D is uncertain. The CDR3 contains 13 residues. Between the trimmed V and J ends, which lost 7 bases and 5 bases, there was a span of 12 bases. CDR1 and CDR2 from the germline V gene are SGHDT and YYEEEE. Here the CDR3 reads CASHGFSTGELFF. In DNA form, the CDR3 reads TGTGCCAGCCACGGGTTTAGTACCGGGGAGCTGTTTTTT. The full variable domain, completed using reference TRBV5-6 and TRBJ2-2, is DAGVTQSPTHLIKTRGQQVTLRCSPKSGHDTVSWYQQALGQGPQFIFQYYEEEERQRGNFPDRFSGHQFPNYSSELNVNALLLGDSALYLCASHGFSTGELFFGEGSRLTVL.

As concerns this clonotype: This may be a read error, as it is one base from a much larger clone. The CDR3 nucleotides are TGCGCCAGCAGCCCCATTGCTAGCACAGATACGCAGTATTTT. As protein: CASSPIASTDTQYF. The genes are TRBV4-1 and TRBJ2-3; D remains ambiguous. CDR1 and CDR2 from the germline V gene are MGHRA and YSYEKL. The CDR3 has 14 amino acids. Trimming removed 4 bases from V and 0 bases from J, with 8 bases in between.

The V call is TRBV11-2, the J call TRBJ2-3, with 10 bases fitting TRBD2. V was pared by 5 bases and J by 4 bases, with 9 bases of the junction left unmatched. This CDR3 comprises 16 residues. Germline loops: CDR1 SGHAT, CDR2 FQNNGV. This CDR3 reads CASSPRAGLASDTQYF. CDR3 sequence (DNA): TGTGCCAGCAGCCCCCGCGCGGGACTAGCGTCAGATACGCAGTATTTT.

By share, this clonotype ranks as medium-sized. V is TRBV7-2 and J is TRBJ2-3, with TRBD1 as a possible D gene (5 bases). Trimming removed 0 bases at V and 0 bases at J, with 16 bases between. CDR1 and CDR2 from the germline V gene are SGHTA and FQGNSA. This CDR3 is built from 18 residues. For the CDR3, the DNA is TGTGCCAGCAGCTTAGCCAAAACAGGACCCCCTAGCACAGATACGCAGTATTTT. Encoded protein: CASSLAKTGPPSTDTQYF.

The table lists this clonotype with many counts. The genes are TRBV14 and TRBJ2-1; D not certain. Trimming shortened V by 1 base and J by 12 bases, and 10 bases separated the two germline ends. The CDR3 covers 12 residues. Germline CDR1 is SGHDN and CDR2 is FVKESK. The CDR3 DNA sequence: TGTGCCAGCAGCCAAGTTGGGTATTCGCAGTTCTTC. Its translation: CASSQVGYSQFF.

By sample share, this clonotype is medium-sized (0.01 to 0.1%). The V gene is TRBV5-1, the J gene TRBJ2-1; TRBD2 aligns across 13 bases. In germline, CDR1 is SGHRS, CDR2 YFSETQ. The CDR3 covers 15 residues. Trimming took 0 bases from V and 10 from J; bases not matched to a gene: 4. CDR3 nucleotide sequence: TGCGCCAGCAGCTTGGAACTAGCGGGAGGGCACGAGCAGTTCTTC. It codes for CASSLELAGGHEQFF.

This clonotype was recorded at least ten times. The V and J genes are TRBV2 and TRBJ2-7; D is perhaps TRBD2 (5 bases). The V gene lost 5 bases and the J gene lost 4 bases, with 6 bases spanning the gap. This CDR3 has 11 amino acids. Germline lookup yields CDR1 SNHLY and CDR2 FYNNEI. The CDR3 here is CASSLAYEQYF. CDR3 DNA: TGTGCCAGCAGTCTAGCTTACGAGCAGTACTTC.

By frequency in the sample, this clonotype is medium-sized (0.01 to 0.1%). This CDR3 reads CASSLGGAYNEQFF. For the CDR3, the DNA is TGTGCCAGCAGTTTGGGAGGAGCCTACAATGAGCAGTTCTTC. The rearrangement joins TRBV6-6 to TRBJ2-1; tentative D call: TRBD2 (6 bases). The ends were cut back, 4 bases at V and 2 bases at J, with 9 bases in the middle. This CDR3 comprises 14 residues. CDR1 and CDR2 (germline): MNHNY, SVGAGI (reference sequence).